One and the same sample provided the 7 T cell receptor beta chains below, sequenced in a study of blood T cell repertoires in COVID-19. Repertoires were generated with immunoSEQ multiplex PCR, while TCRdb's copy carries only in-frame clones and drops some. The repertoire holds roughly 250,000 clones, approximately 83% seen once, with roughly 4% in the top ten. The sequenced sample consisted of PBMCs or T cells enriched from blood (not recorded which). The receptors stem from a woman under 40 who had recovered from COVID-19.

The genes are TRBV21-1 and TRBJ2-2; TRBD2 was called by the table and not checked on the DNA. TRBV21-1 is listed as a pseudogene. This CDR3 is built from 17 residues. CDR3 DNA sequence: TGTGCCAGCAGCTTACAGACAGCTCTTGGGGGGACCGGGGAGCTGTTTTTT. Amino acids: CASSLQTALGGTGELFF.

Concerning this clone itself: At one end the junction does not follow the germline gene, possibly because of a read error. The V gene is TRBV20-1, the J gene TRBJ1-4; no clear D gene. The CDR3 sequence is 10 residues long. Germline V gene data show CDR1 as DFQATT and CDR2 as SNEGSKA (reference sequence). The CDR3 protein is CSARLEKIYF. The CDR3, as DNA: TGCAGTGCTAGATTGGAGAAGATCTATTTT.

The table lists this clone with a count of one. This chain uses TRBV29-1 with TRBJ1-1; no clear D gene. The CDR3 contains 12 residues. Germline values: CDR1 SQVTM, CDR2 ANQGSEA. Trimming removed 2 bases at V and 9 bases at J, with 13 bases between. Written as DNA, the CDR3 is TGCAGCGTTGAACGTGGAGGTACTAAAGCTTTCTTT. Translating gives CSVERGGTKAFF.

The CDR3 loop reads CASSSDRRRTNSPLHF. The CDR3 coding sequence is TGTGCCAGCAGTTCGGACAGGAGACGGACTAATTCACCCCTCCACTTT. The chain links TRBV6-5 to TRBJ1-6; 7 positions agree with TRBD1. Per the germline V gene, CDR1 is MNHEY and CDR2 is SVGAGI. The CDR3 length is 16 residues. J gave up 6 bases and V 4 bases, and 9 bases lay outside the gene matches.

This chain uses TRBV28 with TRBJ1-2; D may be TRBD1 (5 bases). The CDR3 consists of 13 residues. V was clipped by 6 bases and J by 4 bases, with 12 bases between them. The germline gives CDR1 MDHEN, CDR2 SYDVKM. The DNA of the CDR3 is TGTGCCAGCAGCAGGGAGGGGACCTATGGCTACACCTTC. Residues: CASSREGTYGYTF.

This clone was observed a few times. The chain is built from TRBV18 and TRBJ2-7, with 8 bases that match TRBD1. This CDR3 is 12 amino acids long. V trimming: 3 bases; J trimming: 6 bases; junction bases outside the gene matches: 1. Germline values: CDR1 KGHSH, CDR2 LQKENI. The CDR3 DNA reads as TGTGCCAGCTCACCGACAGGGGCCGAGCAGTACTTC. This encodes CASSPTGAEQYF. Supplemented by reference TRBV18 and TRBJ2-7, the full variable domain reads NAGVMQNPRHLVRRRGQEARLRCSPMKGHSHVYWYRQLPEEGLKFMVYLQKENIIDESGMPKERFSAEFPKEGPSILRIQQVVRGDSAAYFCASSPTGAEQYFGPGTRLTVT.

The rearrangement joins TRBV6-7 to TRBJ2-3; 11 nucleotides match TRBD2. TRBV6-7 is an ORF, and what it does is uncertain. The ends lost 5 bases at V and 5 bases at J; junction bases unmatched: 21. The CDR3 consists of 20 residues. Here the CDR3 reads CASSPRVGETSGIDGDTQYF. In DNA form, the CDR3 reads TGTGCCAGCAGTCCCCGTGTGGGGGAGACTAGCGGGATAGATGGAGATACGCAGTATTTT.